This T cell receptor beta chain was captured in a study of cytomegalovirus exposure and HLA in healthy donors. Vbeta (60) and Jbeta (13) primers were used in the PCR. Sequencing used immunoSEQ multiplex PCR; TCRdb keeps in-frame clones, though not all of them. The sample contains 210,000 or so clones, about 85% of which appear only once. The CDR3 is 15 amino acids. Germline V gives CDR1 MNHNS, CDR2 SASEGT. This receptor was identified in a woman between 50 and 59 years old in good health and CMV-seropositive. This chain connects TRBV6-1 to TRBJ2-5, with 12 bases that match TRBD2. The DNA matches TRBJ2-7 better at its end, which makes the J call doubtful. The specimen was PBMCs. CDR3 coding DNA: TGTGCCAGCAGCCACTCTAGCGGGGGGGATTACGAGCAGTACTTC. Protein product: CASSHSSGGDYEQYF.